The 24 T cell receptor beta chains reported below all come from one sample, sequenced in a study of CD8 T cells in ankylosing spondylitis. TCRdb used MiXCR to reprocess the 5' RACE reads, holding one entry per CDR3 protein. The profile shows 230,000 or so distinct CDR3 sequences, about 24% of them singletons. Material: blood, either unsorted or a sorted T cell fraction (not recorded which). All receptors come from a male donor with ankylosing spondylitis or in good health (not recorded which).

The rearrangement uses TRBV15 and TRBJ2-3; D is ambiguous. This CDR3 spans 14 amino acids. Deletions cut 1 base from V and 0 bases from J, with 5 bases between. The germline CDR1 and CDR2 sequences are LNHNV and YYDKDF (reference sequence). CDR3 DNA: TGTGCCACCAGCAGAGCTCCTAGCACAGATACGCAGTATTTT. Its translation: CATSRAPSTDTQYF.

This clonotype was detected many times. The rearrangement joins TRBV28 to TRBJ1-2; 9 nucleotides agree with TRBD1. Germline values: CDR1 MDHEN, CDR2 SYDVKM. The length of the CDR3 is 15 residues. The trim removed 6 bases at V and 5 bases at J, leaving 10 bases unmatched. Here the CDR3 reads CASSSTGTGLYGYTF. The CDR3 DNA sequence: TGTGCCAGCAGCTCCACCGGGACAGGGTTATATGGCTACACCTTC.

The V and J genes are TRBV20-1 and TRBJ1-2, with D perhaps matching TRBD1 (6 bases). The V end lost 6 bases, the J end lost 2 bases, and 13 bases lay between the germline ends. Germline-derived CDR1 and CDR2 are DFQATT and SNEGSKA (reference sequence). This CDR3 is built from 13 residues. In DNA form, the CDR3 reads TGCAGTGCGCCGGACAGAATAAACTATGGCTACACCTTC. This codes for CSAPDRINYGYTF.

This clonotype was counted many times. This chain connects TRBV24-1 to TRBJ2-5; D tentatively fits TRBD1 or TRBD2 (7 bases each). The CDR3 totals 13 residues. The V and J ends lost 5 bases and 5 bases respectively, with 11 bases between them. Per germline, CDR1 KGHDR and CDR2 SFDVKD. The CDR3 coding sequence is TGTGCCACCAGTGCCCAGGGGGGGGAGACCCAGTACTTC. This translates into CATSAQGGETQYF.

The rearrangement joins TRBV25-1 to TRBJ2-3; possibly TRBD1 or TRBD2 for D (5 bases each). CDR1 and CDR2 from the germline V gene are MGHDK and SYGVNS. The CDR3 spans 16 residues. Trimming took off 1 base at V and 0 bases at J, with 11 bases between the two ends. The CDR3 DNA follows: TGTGCCAGCAGTGAATGGGGGAGCACTAGCACAGATACGCAGTATTTT. Protein sequence: CASSEWGSTSTDTQYF.

The rearrangement links TRBV6-6 to TRBJ1-6, with D hard to call. V lost 2 bases and J lost 10, with 3 bases in between. CDR1 and CDR2 (germline): MNHNY, SVGAGI (reference sequence). The CDR3 is 11 amino acids. The CDR3 protein is CASSYASPLHF. CDR3 in DNA: TGTGCCAGCAGTTACGCCTCACCCCTCCACTTT.

This clonotype has ten or more counts. The V gene is TRBV5-1, the J gene TRBJ2-2, with 10 bases aligning to TRBD2. Germline V gene data show CDR1 as SGHRS and CDR2 as YFSETQ. Germline trimming cut 1 base from V and 6 bases from J; bases unmatched to any gene: 3. This CDR3 is built from 15 residues. The CDR3 sequence is CASSLKLAGAGELFF. DNA for the CDR3: TGCGCCAGCAGCTTGAAGCTAGCGGGGGCCGGGGAGCTGTTTTTT.

This clonotype was observed many times. J is TRBJ2-7 and V is TRBV4-2; TRBD1 might be the D (7 bases). CDR3 length equals 16 residues. The V end lost 1 base, the J end lost 0 bases, and 13 bases lay between the germline ends. The V gene's germline CDR1 is LGHNA and CDR2 YNFKEQ. The CDR3 DNA reads TGTGCCAGCAGCCAAGTGGCGGGACAGAGCTCCTACGAGCAGTACTTC. Protein sequence: CASSQVAGQSSYEQYF.

There are many counts of this clonotype. This chain connects TRBV6-1 to TRBJ2-2, with D possibly TRBD1 on 6 matching bases. The germline gives CDR1 MNHNS, CDR2 SASEGT. The CDR3 spans 13 residues. V was pared by 9 bases and J by 4 bases, with 12 bases between. The CDR3 sequence: CASGRGSTGELFF. Written as DNA, the CDR3 is TGTGCCAGTGGCAGGGGATCCACCGGGGAGCTGTTTTTT.

This clonotype was observed at least ten times. This rearrangement joins TRBV10-3 to TRBJ2-3, with D possibly matching TRBD1 (6 bases). CDR1 is ENHRY and CDR2 is SYGVKD in the germline V gene. V was trimmed by 3 bases and J by 3 bases, leaving 10 bases between them. This CDR3 spans 14 amino acids. Written as DNA, the CDR3 is TGTGCCATCAGTGACTCGCAGGGGACAGATACGCAGTATTTT. Its translation: CAISDSQGTDTQYF.

The chain has TRBV20-1 and TRBJ1-6; 7 nucleotides align to TRBD1. This CDR3 is built from 15 residues. V trimming: 6 bases; J trimming: 4 bases; junction bases outside the gene matches: 9. Germline assignment: CDR1 DFQATT and CDR2 SNEGSKA (reference sequence). CDR3 region: CSAPRGTVYNSPLHF. In DNA, the CDR3 is TGCAGTGCCCCCCGGGGGACAGTGTATAATTCACCCCTCCACTTT.

The chain recombines TRBV20-1 with TRBJ2-5, with D maybe TRBD1 (6 bases). This CDR3 spans 15 amino acids. Germline assignment: CDR1 DFQATT and CDR2 SNEGSKA (reference sequence). The V end lost 6 bases, the J end lost 1 base, and 18 bases lay between the germline ends. The CDR3 here is CSAHRARHLQETQYF. The DNA of the CDR3 is TGCAGTGCGCACAGGGCCCGGCACCTCCAAGAGACCCAGTACTTC.

The table lists this clonotype with many counts. The chain uses TRBV5-1 and TRBJ1-1; D is undetermined. This CDR3 has 15 amino acids. V gave up 2 bases and J gave up 1 base, with 12 bases separating them. The germline V gene has CDR1 SGHRS and CDR2 YFSETQ. The CDR3 nucleotides read TGCGCCAGCAGCTTTTTAGGTCGGGAGAACACTGAAGCTTTCTTT. Its translation is CASSFLGRENTEAFF.

This clonotype was found many times. The chain combines TRBV6-5 with TRBJ2-7; TRBD1 matches at 8 bases. Trimming cost V 5 bases and J 6 bases; bases outside gene matches: 12. This CDR3 comprises 15 residues. Germline CDR1 MNHEY, CDR2 SVGAGI. CDR3 in amino acids: CASSNKPLTGAEQYF. DNA for the CDR3: TGTGCCAGCAGTAACAAACCCCTGACAGGGGCCGAGCAGTACTTC.

This clonotype has more than one count but fewer than ten. V is TRBV20-1 and J is TRBJ2-5; D might be TRBD2 (5 bases). V lost 4 bases to trimming and J lost 3 bases, with 9 bases between them. This CDR3 contains 12 residues. Germline V gives CDR1 DFQATT, CDR2 SNEGSKA (reference sequence). The CDR3 loop is CSAIDGKETQYF. The CDR3 coding sequence is TGCAGTGCTATAGACGGGAAAGAGACCCAGTACTTC.

This clonotype has just a few counts. The J gene is TRBJ2-7, the V gene TRBV20-1; D remains unclear. Germline assignment: CDR1 DFQATT and CDR2 SNEGSKA (reference sequence). The V end lost 3 bases, the J end lost 4 bases, and 13 bases lay between the germline ends. The CDR3 length is 13 residues. The CDR3: CSASLRLSYEQYF. CDR3 DNA sequence: TGCAGTGCTAGCCTCCGACTCTCTTACGAGCAGTACTTC.

This clonotype was seen ten or more times. The chain has TRBV29-1 and TRBJ1-2; D is ambiguous. Trimming took off 7 bases at V and 4 bases at J, with 10 bases between the two ends. The CDR3 is made up of 11 amino acids. Per germline, CDR1 SQVTM and CDR2 ANQGSEA. Written as DNA, the CDR3 is TGCAGCGGACAAGGCCTCTATGGCTACACCTTC. Translating it yields CSGQGLYGYTF.

DNA of the CDR3: TGCAGCGTCTCCCCCGGGACAGGGGTCTACAATGAGCAGTTCTTC. Protein sequence: CSVSPGTGVYNEQFF. The chain recombines TRBV29-1 with TRBJ2-1; 10 bases fit TRBD1. The CDR3 spans 15 residues. Trimming removed 6 bases from V and 3 bases from J; junction bases left unmatched: 8. CDR1 is SQVTM, CDR2 ANQGSEA, per germline.

This clonotype turned up a few times. V is TRBV20-1 and J is TRBJ2-1; 7 nucleotides align to TRBD2. Per germline, CDR1 DFQATT and CDR2 SNEGSKA (reference sequence). This CDR3 contains 15 residues. With V trimmed by 6 bases and J by 3 bases, 11 bases remained unmatched. CDR3 nucleotide sequence: TGCAGTGCCGAGACCGGGACTACACACTACAATGAGCAGTTCTTC. Protein sequence: CSAETGTTHYNEQFF.

The chain combines TRBV3-1 with TRBJ2-1; 9 bases are shared with TRBD1. Germline V gene lookup returns CDR1 LGHDT and CDR2 YNNKEL (reference sequence). The V and J ends lost 5 bases and 6 bases, in that order; junction bases with no gene match: 8. CDR3 length equals 15 residues. This CDR3 is CASSYGTGFSNEQFF. The DNA for the CDR3 is TGTGCCAGCAGCTACGGGACAGGGTTTTCCAATGAGCAGTTCTTC.

The V gene is TRBV14, the J gene TRBJ2-1; tentatively, D is TRBD1 (5 bases). Trimming cost V 2 bases and J 4 bases, with 9 bases left between them. From germline, CDR1 is SGHDN and CDR2 FVKESK. This CDR3 spans 14 amino acids. CDR3 bases: TGTGCCAGCAGCCAATTGACAGCATACAATGAGCAGTTCTTC. Protein: CASSQLTAYNEQFF.

This clonotype has just a few counts. The chain carries TRBV10-3 and TRBJ2-2, with D hard to call. Germline V lookup: CDR1 ENHRY, CDR2 SYGVKD. With 0 bases removed from V and 0 bases from J, the gap between germline ends came to 5 bases. The length of the CDR3 is 15 residues. CDR3: CAISESSSNTGELFF. The CDR3 DNA reads TGTGCCATCAGTGAGTCGTCGTCGAACACCGGGGAGCTGTTTTTT.

This clonotype showed up just a few times. Germline is not matched at one junction end, which may reflect a read error. V and J are TRBV7-7 and TRBJ2-5, with a weak D call TRBD2 (5 bases). Germline V gene lookup returns CDR1 SSHAT and CDR2 FNYEAQ (reference sequence). The CDR3 totals 12 residues. In DNA, the CDR3 is TGTGCTAGCAGTCCGCCGGGGGAGACCCAGTACTTC. Translated, it gives CASSPPGETQYF.

Comment on this clonotype: The junction departs from germline at one end; a sequencing error may be responsible. V is TRBV12-3 or TRBV12-4 and J is TRBJ2-1; possibly TRBD1 for D (6 bases). The CDR3 runs 18 residues. CDR3 sequence: CARSFNFHRAGAYNEQFF. DNA for the CDR3: TGTGCCCGCAGTTTTAATTTCCACCGCGCAGGGGCCTACAATGAGCAGTTCTTC.